This record covers a single T cell receptor (beta chain). Original handling: Reference gene primer amplification yielded estimated nucleated cell counts. Data came from immunoSEQ multiplex PCR; TCRdb stores just in-frame clones and leaves some out. The DNA was the basis for D and trimming; V, J and clone size are from that table. The table shows some 200,000 clones, with approximately 79% occurring only once. V lost 0 bases, J lost 6 bases, and 12 bases lay in between. The CDR3 is 15 amino acids. Per the germline V gene, CDR1 is LNHNV and CDR2 is YYDKDF (reference sequence). This sample was taken from a study of blood T cell repertoires in COVID-19. Study-wide background: Specimens from acute and convalescent COVID-19 originated in the United States, Italy and Spain. T cells, B-cell-depleted T cells, or PBMCs supplied cDNA or gDNA.

V is TRBV15 and J is TRBJ2-1; no definite D call. The source of this sequence is a man aged 30 to 39 with active or convalescent COVID-19. Sequencing used peripheral blood. In DNA form, the CDR3 reads TGTGCCACCAGCAGAGACTTTCAACAGTCCAATGAGCAGTTCTTC. This codes for CATSRDFQQSNEQFF. The variable domain in full, with the rest retrieved from reference TRBV15 and TRBJ2-1, is DAMVIQNPRYQVTQFGKPVTLSCSQTLNHNVMYWYQQKSSQAPKLLFHYYDKDFNNEADTPDNFQSRRPNTSFCFLDIRSPGLGDTAMYLCATSRDFQQSNEQFFGPGTRLTVL.